This T cell receptor beta chain was sequenced during a study of radiotherapy plus CTLA-4 blockade in lung cancer. Whole-study context: Among enrolled patients, approximately 18% responded and more than 25% achieved disease control. Overall study findings and caveats: TCR clones originating in tumors grew in number in blood after radiotherapy plus ipilimumab. Response was reportedly best predicted by early blood T cell clone dynamics, with interferon-beta.

V was pared by 4 bases and J by 2 bases, with 16 bases between. This CDR3 has 16 residues. Germline CDR1 and CDR2: SGHDT and YYEEEE. Worth noting for this clone: Its antigen is currently unknown.

Method: immunoSEQ multiplex PCR; TCRdb's copy keeps in-frame clones and lacks some. The table records about 25,000 clones, roughly 73% of them present only once. Focal radiation plus CTLA-4 blockade with ipilimumab was administered to patients who had chemo-refractory metastatic non-small-cell lung cancer. This clonotype originated in a human donor with non-small cell lung cancer who had stable disease on radiotherapy plus ipilimumab. The J gene is TRBJ2-1, the V gene TRBV5-6; tentative D call: TRBD2 (5 bases). The sequences come from peripheral blood, collected from a patient treated with radiotherapy plus ipilimumab. The CDR3 protein is CASSRAGLLPYNEQFF. The CDR3 DNA reads TGTGCCAGCAGCCGGGCGGGCCTGTTACCCTACAATGAGCAGTTCTTC.